A single T cell receptor (beta chain) is shown here with its context. Its cognate antigen is unknown. CDR3 length equals 17 residues. CDR1 and CDR2 from the germline V gene are SGHAT and FQNNGV. This entry belongs to a study of CXCR3-negative and CXCR3-positive naive CD8 T cells. Findings and caveats of the study: Memory cells differed in TRBV-TRBJ usage, but naive CXCR3-negative and CXCR3-positive cells had similar usage. Across naive subsets, surface CD5 expression was comparable, and TCR strength was inferred from properties of the TRB CDR3. Hydrophobicity was higher for TRB CDR3s found in CXCR3-positive naive cells than in CXCR3-negative naive cells.

cDNA libraries for TRB were generated by 5' RACE incorporating UMI labels. TCRdb re-called the 5' RACE reads, yielding one record per CDR3 amino acid sequence without DNA. The specimen's table records over 70,000 distinct CDR3 sequences. A CD45RO-CCR7+CD27+CD95- profile was what naive CD8+ T cells displayed. The TCR was taken from a human donor in good health. Some clones in this sample may be carry-over from other donors' samples. This chain joins TRBV11-2 and TRBJ2-7. Sequencing input: naive CXCR3+ CD8+ T cells from blood. Stated subset: CD45RO-CCR7+CD27+CD95- naive CD8+ T cells expressing CXCR3 (TNR3+). CDR3 sequence reads: CASSLPLDGFVSYEQYF.